This is a list of T cell receptor beta chains from one sample in a study of metastatic and nonmetastatic thyroid tumors. Via MiXCR, TCRdb re-called the PCR reads. The profile covers 30,000 to 35,000 clones, with about 31% appearing a single time and 7.8% taken by the ten largest. The sample was blood. The receptors come from a female donor with papillary thyroid cancer or a benign thyroid nodule (not recorded which). Some clones in this sample may be carry-over from other donors' samples. The CDR3 runs from the conserved cysteine through the conserved F or W. The order of the fields is D gene, CDR3 length, V gene, J gene, clone size, CDR3 DNA, CDR3 protein. A D gene is named only where the DNA matches it firmly. Clone size is not always given. Where it is, it says once, few, many or a class for expanded clones.

d_call: NA; cdr3_length: 14; v_call: TRBV20-1; j_call: TRBJ2-3; clone_size: NA; cdr3_nt: TGCAGTGCTAGAGCTGAATCACAGGCTAATACGCAGTATTTT; cdr3_aa: CSARAESQANTQYF
d_call: TRBD2; cdr3_length: 14; v_call: TRBV5-4; j_call: TRBJ2-7; clone_size: many; cdr3_nt: TGTGCCAGCAGCTCCCAGCGGGAGGTCTACGAGCAGTACTTC; cdr3_aa: CASSSQREVYEQYF
d_call: NA; cdr3_length: 14; v_call: TRBV5-4; j_call: TRBJ1-2; clone_size: many; cdr3_nt: TGTGCCAGCAGCTTGGGGACAGCCCTGGGGGGCTACACCTTC; cdr3_aa: CASSLGTALGGYTF
d_call: TRBD2; cdr3_length: 16; v_call: TRBV2; j_call: TRBJ2-3; clone_size: many; cdr3_nt: TGTGCCAGCAACAGCGGTGGGACTAGCGGGACAGATACGCAGTACTTT; cdr3_aa: CASNSGGTSGTDTQYF
d_call: TRBD2; cdr3_length: 15; v_call: TRBV19; j_call: TRBJ2-7; clone_size: many; cdr3_nt: TGTGCCAGTAGTCTGGCGTCTAGCGGTCCCTACGAGCAGTACTTC; cdr3_aa: CASSLASSGPYEQYF
d_call: NA; cdr3_length: 12; v_call: TRBV24-1; j_call: TRBJ2-1; clone_size: many; cdr3_nt: TGTGCCACCAGTGACCCCACGGGGCTCCAGTTCTTC; cdr3_aa: CATSDPTGLQFF
d_call: TRBD2; cdr3_length: 17; v_call: TRBV3-1; j_call: TRBJ2-7; clone_size: many; cdr3_nt: TGTGCCAGCAGCCAAGATCCAGGACTAGCGGGAGGACTCGAGCAGTACTTC; cdr3_aa: CASSQDPGLAGGLEQYF
d_call: NA; cdr3_length: 17; v_call: TRBV15; j_call: TRBJ2-1; clone_size: many; cdr3_nt: TGTGCCACCAGCAGAGATCGTCGGTTGAGCTCCTACAATGAGCAGTTCTTC; cdr3_aa: CATSRDRRLSSYNEQFF
d_call: TRBD1; cdr3_length: 13; v_call: TRBV5-4; j_call: TRBJ1-1; clone_size: many; cdr3_nt: TGTGCCAGCAGCCTGTACCGGGACAGTGAAGCTTTCTTT; cdr3_aa: CASSLYRDSEAFF
d_call: NA; cdr3_length: 16; v_call: TRBV30; j_call: TRBJ1-6; clone_size: medium-sized; cdr3_nt: TGTGCCTGGAATTCGGGGTTTACTGATTATAATTCACCCCTCCACTTT; cdr3_aa: CAWNSGFTDYNSPLHF
d_call: NA; cdr3_length: 16; v_call: TRBV20-1; j_call: TRBJ2-2; clone_size: many; cdr3_nt: TGCAGTGCTAGTGACCGGGACTCGACGGCCACCGGGGAGCTGTTTTTT; cdr3_aa: CSASDRDSTATGELFF
d_call: NA; cdr3_length: 17; v_call: TRBV24-1; j_call: TRBJ2-1; clone_size: many; cdr3_nt: TGTGCCACCAGTGATGTGGAGGGCAGAGGCTCCTACAATGAGCAGTTCTTC; cdr3_aa: CATSDVEGRGSYNEQFF
d_call: NA; cdr3_length: 13; v_call: TRBV29-1; j_call: TRBJ1-2; clone_size: many; cdr3_nt: TGCAGCGTTGATCTACAGGGAGGGTATGGCTACACCTTC; cdr3_aa: CSVDLQGGYGYTF
d_call: NA; cdr3_length: 14; v_call: TRBV6-1; j_call: TRBJ2-7; clone_size: medium-sized; cdr3_nt: TGTGCCAGCAGTGAAGGGCAGGGACCGGACGAGCAGTACTTC; cdr3_aa: CASSEGQGPDEQYF
d_call: NA; cdr3_length: 14; v_call: TRBV6-1; j_call: TRBJ2-1; clone_size: few; cdr3_nt: TGTGCCAGCAGCCCCTCGACATGGGGCTATGAGCAGTTCTTC; cdr3_aa: CASSPSTWGYEQFF
d_call: NA; cdr3_length: 13; v_call: TRBV5-1; j_call: TRBJ1-6; clone_size: NA; cdr3_nt: TGCGCCAGCAGCGTCAGGGATAATTCACCCCTCGACTTT; cdr3_aa: CASSVRDNSPLDF
d_call: NA; cdr3_length: 15; v_call: TRBV20-1; j_call: TRBJ2-7; clone_size: few; cdr3_nt: TGCAGTGCCCCCCTCCCCCGGCAGGGATTGGGCGAGCAGTACTTC; cdr3_aa: CSAPLPRQGLGEQYF
d_call: TRBD1; cdr3_length: 15; v_call: TRBV6-5; j_call: TRBJ2-3; clone_size: NA; cdr3_nt: TGTGCCAGCAGTTCCGGACAGGGTGGCACAGATACGCAGTATTTT; cdr3_aa: CASSSGQGGTDTQYF
d_call: TRBD2; cdr3_length: 14; v_call: TRBV5-1; j_call: TRBJ2-5; clone_size: many; cdr3_nt: TGCGCCAGCAGCCTTAGCGGGAGGGGCGAGACCCAGTACTTC; cdr3_aa: CASSLSGRGETQYF
d_call: TRBD1; cdr3_length: 13; v_call: TRBV19; j_call: TRBJ2-1; clone_size: NA; cdr3_nt: TGTCCCAGTATTAGGACAGGGGGCTTCGAGCAGTTCTTC; cdr3_aa: CPSIRTGGFEQFF
d_call: NA; cdr3_length: 16; v_call: TRBV6-4; j_call: TRBJ2-2; clone_size: many; cdr3_nt: TGTGCCAGCAGTGACTCCTCAGGGGCAGACACCGGGGAGCTGTTTTTT; cdr3_aa: CASSDSSGADTGELFF
d_call: TRBD2; cdr3_length: 15; v_call: TRBV5-1; j_call: TRBJ2-7; clone_size: NA; cdr3_nt: TGCGCCAGCAGCCTCGGACTAGGATCTTCCTACGAGCAGTACTTC; cdr3_aa: CASSLGLGSSYEQYF
d_call: NA; cdr3_length: 12; v_call: TRBV6-1; j_call: TRBJ1-1; clone_size: few; cdr3_nt: TGTGCCACCCTGGCCGGTAACACTGAAGCTTTCTTT; cdr3_aa: CATLAGNTEAFF
d_call: NA; cdr3_length: 16; v_call: TRBV7-2; j_call: TRBJ2-1; clone_size: many; cdr3_nt: TGTGCCAGCAGTTTCCAGACAGGGAGGGTAAACAATGAGCAGTTCTTC; cdr3_aa: CASSFQTGRVNNEQFF
d_call: NA; cdr3_length: 13; v_call: TRBV19; j_call: TRBJ1-5; clone_size: NA; cdr3_nt: TGTGCCAGTAGTATACCTCGGGGCCAGCCCCAGCATTTT; cdr3_aa: CASSIPRGQPQHF
d_call: NA; cdr3_length: 15; v_call: TRBV4-1; j_call: TRBJ1-1; clone_size: many; cdr3_nt: TGCGCCAGCAGCCAAGAGGGCAGACCGAACACTGAAGCTTTCTTT; cdr3_aa: CASSQEGRPNTEAFF
d_call: NA; cdr3_length: 12; v_call: TRBV12-3/TRBV12-4; j_call: TRBJ1-1; clone_size: NA; cdr3_nt: TGTGCCAGCACCTACGGGAACACTGAAGCTTTCTTT; cdr3_aa: CASTYGNTEAFF
d_call: NA; cdr3_length: 14; v_call: TRBV20-1; j_call: TRBJ1-1; clone_size: many; cdr3_nt: TGCAGTGCTAGAGTTGGACCGGCGAACACTGAAGCTTTCTTT; cdr3_aa: CSARVGPANTEAFF
d_call: NA; cdr3_length: 13; v_call: TRBV7-2; j_call: TRBJ2-7; clone_size: NA; cdr3_nt: TGTGCCAGCAGCTTCGGCGGGATCTACGAGCAGTACTTC; cdr3_aa: CASSFGGIYEQYF
d_call: NA; cdr3_length: 13; v_call: TRBV29-1; j_call: TRBJ1-3; clone_size: many; cdr3_nt: TGCAGCGTTGAACGCACCGAGAGGAACACCATATATTTT; cdr3_aa: CSVERTERNTIYF
d_call: TRBD2; cdr3_length: 15; v_call: TRBV9; j_call: TRBJ2-1; clone_size: NA; cdr3_nt: TGTGCCAGCAGCGTTCGGACTAGCCGGCACAATGAGCAGTTCTTC; cdr3_aa: CASSVRTSRHNEQFF
d_call: TRBD2; cdr3_length: 16; v_call: TRBV4-2; j_call: TRBJ2-4; clone_size: many; cdr3_nt: TGTGCCAGCAGCCAAGCGGTTCTAGCGGGAGTAGACATTCAGTACTTC; cdr3_aa: CASSQAVLAGVDIQYF
d_call: NA; cdr3_length: 15; v_call: TRBV6-1; j_call: TRBJ2-3; clone_size: NA; cdr3_nt: TGTGCCAGCACCAGTTTGAACGGTGGTGCAGATACGCAGTATTTT; cdr3_aa: CASTSLNGGADTQYF
d_call: NA; cdr3_length: 12; v_call: TRBV12-3/TRBV12-4; j_call: TRBJ1-1; clone_size: NA; cdr3_nt: TGTGCCAGCAGTTTAGGGGGCACGGAAGATTTCTTT; cdr3_aa: CASSLGGTEDFF
d_call: NA; cdr3_length: 15; v_call: TRBV19; j_call: TRBJ1-5; clone_size: many; cdr3_nt: TGTGCCAGTAGTATAAGCGGGCAGGGACATCAGCCCCAGCATTTT; cdr3_aa: CASSISGQGHQPQHF
d_call: NA; cdr3_length: 14; v_call: TRBV5-6; j_call: TRBJ2-3; clone_size: many; cdr3_nt: TGTGCCAGCTTTTCGGGTAGAGGTACAGATACGCAGTATTTT; cdr3_aa: CASFSGRGTDTQYF
d_call: NA; cdr3_length: 16; v_call: TRBV11-1; j_call: TRBJ2-6; clone_size: NA; cdr3_nt: TGTGCCAGCAGCTTACCGGGGTACACTGGGTCCAACTTCCTGACTTTC; cdr3_aa: CASSLPGYTGSNFLTF